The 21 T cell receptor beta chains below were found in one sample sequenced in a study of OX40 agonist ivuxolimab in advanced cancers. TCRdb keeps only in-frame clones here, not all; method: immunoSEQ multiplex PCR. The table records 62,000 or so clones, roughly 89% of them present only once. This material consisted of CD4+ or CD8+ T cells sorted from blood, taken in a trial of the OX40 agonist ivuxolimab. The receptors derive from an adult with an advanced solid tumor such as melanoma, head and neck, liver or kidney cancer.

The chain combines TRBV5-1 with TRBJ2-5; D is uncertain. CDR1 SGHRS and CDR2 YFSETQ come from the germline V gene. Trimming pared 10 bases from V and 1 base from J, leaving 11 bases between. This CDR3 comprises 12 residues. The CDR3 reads CASAESQETQYF. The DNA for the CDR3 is TGCGCCTCGGCGGAGAGCCAAGAGACCCAGTACTTC.

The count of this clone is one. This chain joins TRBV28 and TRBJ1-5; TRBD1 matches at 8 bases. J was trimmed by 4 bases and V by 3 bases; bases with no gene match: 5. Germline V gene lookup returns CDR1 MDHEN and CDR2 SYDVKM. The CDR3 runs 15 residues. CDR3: CASSLSRGQNQPQHF. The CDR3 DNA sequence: TGTGCCAGCAGTTTGAGCAGGGGGCAAAATCAGCCCCAGCATTTT.

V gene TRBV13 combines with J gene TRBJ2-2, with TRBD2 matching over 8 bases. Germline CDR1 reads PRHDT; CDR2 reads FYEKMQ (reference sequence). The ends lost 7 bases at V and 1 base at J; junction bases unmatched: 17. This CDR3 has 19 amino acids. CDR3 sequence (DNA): TGTGCCAGCACAAACCGCCAACACCGGACTAGCCGGAACACCGGGGAGCTGTTTTTT. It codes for CASTNRQHRTSRNTGELFF.

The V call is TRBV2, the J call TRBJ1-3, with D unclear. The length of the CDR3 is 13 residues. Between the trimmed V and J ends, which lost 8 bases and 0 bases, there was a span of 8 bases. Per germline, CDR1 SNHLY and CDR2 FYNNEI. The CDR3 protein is CASSGSSGNTIYF. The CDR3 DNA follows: TGTGCCAGCTCCGGAAGCTCTGGAAACACCATATATTTT.

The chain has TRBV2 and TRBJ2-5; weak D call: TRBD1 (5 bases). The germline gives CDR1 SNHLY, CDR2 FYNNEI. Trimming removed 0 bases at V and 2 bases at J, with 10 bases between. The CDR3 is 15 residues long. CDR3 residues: CASSEARTIQETQYF. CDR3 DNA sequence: TGTGCCAGCAGTGAAGCGCGGACAATTCAAGAGACCCAGTACTTC.

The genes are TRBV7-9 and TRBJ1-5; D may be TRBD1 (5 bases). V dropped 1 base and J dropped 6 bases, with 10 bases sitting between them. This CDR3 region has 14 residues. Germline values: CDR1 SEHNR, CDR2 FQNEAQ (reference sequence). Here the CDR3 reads CASSLDGGGQPQHF. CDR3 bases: TGTGCCAGCAGCTTAGATGGGGGTGGTCAGCCCCAGCATTTT.

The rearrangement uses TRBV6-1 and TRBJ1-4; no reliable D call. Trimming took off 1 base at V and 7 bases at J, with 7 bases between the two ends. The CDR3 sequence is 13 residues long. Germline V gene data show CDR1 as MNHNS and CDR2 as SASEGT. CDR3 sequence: CASSEGAGEKLFF. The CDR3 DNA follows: TGTGCCAGCAGTGAAGGGGCGGGTGAAAAACTGTTTTTT.

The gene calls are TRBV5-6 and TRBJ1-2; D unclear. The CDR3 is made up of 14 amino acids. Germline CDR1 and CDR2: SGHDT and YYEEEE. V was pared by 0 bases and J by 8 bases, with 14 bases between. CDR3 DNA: TGTGCCAGCAGCTTGGCCTCCGGGGTAGGCGGCTACACCTTC. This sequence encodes CASSLASGVGGYTF.

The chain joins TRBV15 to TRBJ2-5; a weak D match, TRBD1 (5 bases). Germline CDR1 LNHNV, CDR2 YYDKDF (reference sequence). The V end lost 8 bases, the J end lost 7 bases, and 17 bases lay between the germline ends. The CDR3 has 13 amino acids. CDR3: CATRIDSQRTQYF. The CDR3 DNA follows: TGTGCCACCCGGATTGACAGCCAGAGGACCCAGTACTTC.

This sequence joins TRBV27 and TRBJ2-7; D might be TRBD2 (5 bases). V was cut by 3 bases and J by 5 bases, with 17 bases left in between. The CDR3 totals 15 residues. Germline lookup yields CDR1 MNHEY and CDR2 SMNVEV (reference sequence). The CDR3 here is CASSLQAVRVDEQYF. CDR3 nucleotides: TGTGCCAGCAGTTTGCAAGCGGTCCGGGTTGACGAGCAGTACTTC.

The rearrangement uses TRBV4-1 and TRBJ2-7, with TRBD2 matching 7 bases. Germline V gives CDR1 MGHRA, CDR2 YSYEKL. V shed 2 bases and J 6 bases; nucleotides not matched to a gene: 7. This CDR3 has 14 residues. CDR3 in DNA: TGCGCCAGCAGCCAACAAACAGCGGGGTCCGAGCAGTACTTC. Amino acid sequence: CASSQQTAGSEQYF.

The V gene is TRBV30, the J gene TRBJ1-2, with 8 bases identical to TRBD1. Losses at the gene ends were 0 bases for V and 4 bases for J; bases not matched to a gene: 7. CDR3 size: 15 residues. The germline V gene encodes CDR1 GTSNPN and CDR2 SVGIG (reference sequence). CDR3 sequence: CAWSVGTGISYGYTF. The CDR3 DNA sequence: TGTGCCTGGAGTGTAGGGACAGGAATTTCCTATGGCTACACCTTC.

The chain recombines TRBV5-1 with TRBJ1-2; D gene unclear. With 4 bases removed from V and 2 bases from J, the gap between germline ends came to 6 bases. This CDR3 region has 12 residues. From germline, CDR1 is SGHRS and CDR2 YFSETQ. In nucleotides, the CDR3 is TGCGCCAGCAGCGTGCAGAACTATGGCTACACCTTC. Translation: CASSVQNYGYTF.

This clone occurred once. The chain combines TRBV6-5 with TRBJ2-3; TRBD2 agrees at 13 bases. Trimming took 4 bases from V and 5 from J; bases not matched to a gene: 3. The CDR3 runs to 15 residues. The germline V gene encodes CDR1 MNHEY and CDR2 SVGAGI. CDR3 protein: CASSSGLAGVDTQYF. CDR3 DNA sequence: TGTGCCAGCAGTTCCGGACTAGCGGGAGTAGATACGCAGTATTTT.

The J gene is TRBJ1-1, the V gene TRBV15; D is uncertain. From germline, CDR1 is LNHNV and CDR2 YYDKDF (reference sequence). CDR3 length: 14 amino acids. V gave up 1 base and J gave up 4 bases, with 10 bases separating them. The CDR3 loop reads CATSRVQVGTEAFF. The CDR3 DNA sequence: TGTGCCACCAGCAGAGTTCAGGTGGGCACTGAAGCTTTCTTT.

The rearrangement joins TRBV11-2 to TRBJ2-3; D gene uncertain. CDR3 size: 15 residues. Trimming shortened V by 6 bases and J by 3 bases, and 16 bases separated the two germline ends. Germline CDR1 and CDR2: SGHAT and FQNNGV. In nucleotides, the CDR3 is TGTGCCAGCAGACCCCCTTTAGTAGCAACAGATACGCAGTATTTT. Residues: CASRPPLVATDTQYF.

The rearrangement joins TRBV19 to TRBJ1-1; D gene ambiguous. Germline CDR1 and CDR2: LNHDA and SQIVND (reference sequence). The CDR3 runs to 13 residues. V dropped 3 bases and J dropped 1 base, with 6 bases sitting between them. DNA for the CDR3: TGTGCCAGTAGTATCCCCCCGAACACTGAAGCTTTCTTT. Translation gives CASSIPPNTEAFF.

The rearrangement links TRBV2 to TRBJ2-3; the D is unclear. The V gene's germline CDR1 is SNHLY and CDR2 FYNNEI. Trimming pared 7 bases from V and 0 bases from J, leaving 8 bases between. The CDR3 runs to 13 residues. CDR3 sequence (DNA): TGTGCCAGCATGGACGACAGCACAGATACGCAGTATTTT. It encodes CASMDDSTDTQYF.

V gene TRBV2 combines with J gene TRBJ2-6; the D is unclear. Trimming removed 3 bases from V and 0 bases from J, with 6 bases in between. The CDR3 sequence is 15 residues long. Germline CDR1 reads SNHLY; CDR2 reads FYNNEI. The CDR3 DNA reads TGTGCCAGCAGTGATTGGGCCTCTGGGGCCAACGTCCTGACTTTC. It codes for CASSDWASGANVLTF.

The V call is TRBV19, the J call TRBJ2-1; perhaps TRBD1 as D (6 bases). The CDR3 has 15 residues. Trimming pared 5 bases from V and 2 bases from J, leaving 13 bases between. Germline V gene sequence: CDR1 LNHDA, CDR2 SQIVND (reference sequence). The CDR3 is CASSETGTAYNEQFF. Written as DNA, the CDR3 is TGTGCCAGTAGTGAGACAGGCACAGCCTACAATGAGCAGTTCTTC.

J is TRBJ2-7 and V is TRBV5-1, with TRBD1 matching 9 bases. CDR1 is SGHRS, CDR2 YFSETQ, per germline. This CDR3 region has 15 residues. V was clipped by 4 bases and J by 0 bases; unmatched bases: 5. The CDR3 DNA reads TGCGCCAGCAGCCGGGGACAGGGCAGCTCCTACGAGCAGTACTTC. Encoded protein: CASSRGQGSSYEQYF.